This T cell receptor (beta chain) was identified in a study of T cells in Graves' hyperthyroidism and ophthalmopathy. Amplification of TCR beta CDR3 regions used RNA as the template. Primed by the HTBI set, a first-round RT-PCR was run on the TCR CDR3. From the multiplex PCR reads, TCRdb called clonotypes with MiXCR, one entry per CDR3 protein. Of 500,000 to 600,000 distinct CDR3 sequences listed, around 45% are singletons. Germline V CDR1 and CDR2: LGHNA, YSLEER. Between the trimmed V and J ends, which lost 0 bases and 6 bases, there was a span of 14 bases. This CDR3 spans 15 amino acids. The clonotype originates from a woman between 18 and 29 years old with Graves' hyperthyroidism. J is TRBJ1-2 and V is TRBV4-3, with D possibly being TRBD1 (5 bases). Sequencing was carried out using peripheral blood or thyroid tissue (not recorded which). CDR3 coding DNA: TGCGCCAGCAGCCAAGATCCAGGGAAGAATCATGGCTACACCTTC. Translated: CASSQDPGKNHGYTF.